This TCR beta chain was retrieved from a study of blood T cell repertoires in COVID-19. Across the whole study: COVID-19 samples, acute and convalescent, were from the United States, Italy and Spain.

Adults between about 18 and 95 years of age took part from fewer than 30 US areas. Each participant's cohort was designated according to participant-reported clinical history. Per the original methods: Using reference gene primer amplification, nucleated cell counts were estimated. Generated by immunoSEQ multiplex PCR, the TCRdb table keeps only in-frame clones and is missing some. The V and J calls and clone size come from that table; D and trimming were worked out from the DNA. This table holds about 260,000 clones, about 86% found once. This CDR3 comprises 14 residues. Germline CDR1 and CDR2: MNHEY and SVGAGI. V lost 8 bases and J lost 1, with 14 bases in between.

Source material: PBMCs or T cells enriched from blood (not recorded which). V and J are TRBV6-5 and TRBJ1-1, with D possibly being TRBD1 (5 bases). The TCR was taken from a man aged 30 to 45 with acute COVID-19. CDR3 sequence: CASAAGGKNTEAFF. CDR3 nucleotide sequence: TGTGCCAGCGCCGCGGGGGGGAAGAACACTGAAGCTTTCTTT.